These 7 T cell receptor beta chains came from one sample sequenced in a study of blood T cell repertoires in COVID-19. Method: immunoSEQ multiplex PCR; TCRdb's copy keeps in-frame clones and lacks some. Among more than 85,000 clones listed, roughly 80% were seen once. Sequences were obtained from peripheral blood. The receptor set was obtained from an elderly woman with acute or convalescent COVID-19.

The gene calls are TRBV24-1 and TRBJ2-1; 8 nucleotides align to TRBD2. Trimming removed 3 bases from V and 1 base from J; junction bases left unmatched: 4. The CDR3 runs 16 residues. Per the germline V gene, CDR1 is KGHDR and CDR2 is SFDVKD. The CDR3 protein is CATSDDSGVSYNEQFF. CDR3 nucleotide sequence: TGTGCCACCAGTGATGATAGCGGGGTTTCCTACAATGAGCAGTTCTTC.

The rearrangement joins TRBV5-1 to TRBJ2-2, with D perhaps matching TRBD2 (5 bases). Trimming took 2 bases from V and 6 from J, leaving 14 bases between them. Looked up from germline, CDR1 is SGHRS and CDR2 is YFSETQ. The CDR3 is 15 amino acids. The CDR3 protein is CASSFGLPSSGELFF. CDR3 nucleotide sequence: TGCGCCAGCAGCTTTGGACTCCCATCATCCGGGGAGCTGTTTTTT.

The V gene is TRBV5-1, the J gene TRBJ1-2; D is perhaps TRBD1 (5 bases). V shed 1 base and J shed 3 bases, with 13 bases lying between them. CDR1 is SGHRS, CDR2 YFSETQ, per germline. This CDR3 has 15 residues. CDR3 protein: CASSLISGGDYGYTF. The CDR3 bases are TGCGCCAGCAGCTTGATATCTGGGGGGGACTATGGCTACACCTTC.

This clone has more than one count but fewer than ten. The CDR3 is CASSQEAGVGQPQHF. The CDR3 bases are TGTGCCAGCAGCCAAGAGGCAGGGGTAGGTCAGCCCCAGCATTTT. The rearrangement links TRBV3-1 (or the pseudogene TRBV3-2) to TRBJ1-5, with D perhaps TRBD1 (6 bases). The CDR3 loop spans 15 amino acids. Per the germline V gene, CDR1 is LGHDT and CDR2 is YNNKEL (reference sequence). Trimming left V 0 bases short and J 6 bases short, with 12 bases between.

The gene calls are TRBV3-1 (or the pseudogene TRBV3-2) and TRBJ2-1, with 11 bases lining up with TRBD2. Per germline, CDR1 LGHDT and CDR2 YNNKEL (reference sequence). Losses at the gene ends were 4 bases for V and 0 bases for J; bases not matched to a gene: 8. This CDR3 has 18 amino acids. CDR3 in amino acids: CASSLGLAGGGSYNEQFF. DNA of the CDR3: TGTGCCAGCAGCCTCGGGCTAGCGGGAGGAGGCTCCTACAATGAGCAGTTCTTC.

The J gene is TRBJ1-2, the V gene TRBV27, with D maybe TRBD1 (6 bases). This CDR3 has 15 amino acids. Per germline, CDR1 MNHEY and CDR2 SMNVEV (reference sequence). Deletions cut 2 bases from V and 6 bases from J, with 16 bases between. CDR3 sequence: CASSLESQGMHGYTF. DNA of the CDR3: TGTGCCAGCAGTTTAGAGTCTCAGGGGATGCATGGCTACACCTTC.

There are a few counts of this clone. CDR3 bases: TGTGCCAGCAGTCGACAGGCGGGGACCCAGTACTTC. Its protein is CASSRQAGTQYF. The chain is built from TRBV28 and TRBJ2-5; D is possibly TRBD1 (6 bases). V was cut by 5 bases and J by 7 bases, with 11 bases left in between. The CDR3 has 12 amino acids. Looked up from germline, CDR1 is MDHEN and CDR2 is SYDVKM.